These 27 T cell receptor beta chains originate from one sample sequenced in a study of T cell responses to AZD1222 COVID-19 vaccine. Data came from immunoSEQ multiplex PCR; TCRdb stores just in-frame clones and leaves some out. The profile shows about 60,000 clones, about 80% of them singletons. Sequenced here: peripheral blood, sampled 28 days after the second AZD1222 dose. The receptor set was obtained from an adult who received the AZD1222 COVID-19 vaccine.

V gene TRBV6-5 combines with J gene TRBJ2-1; D not resolved. The CDR3 length is 16 residues. The V end was cut by 0 bases, the J end by 0 bases, with 9 bases between. Per germline, CDR1 MNHEY and CDR2 SVGAGI. Here the CDR3 reads CASSYSSRVSYNEQFF. The CDR3 DNA sequence: TGTGCCAGCAGTTACTCGAGTAGGGTCTCCTACAATGAGCAGTTCTTC.

The chain carries TRBV5-4 and TRBJ2-7; the match to TRBD1 covers 7 bases. The CDR3 covers 15 residues. V was pared by 4 bases and J by 0 bases, with 7 bases of the junction left unmatched. CDR1 and CDR2 from the germline V gene are SGHNT and YYREEE (reference sequence). CDR3: CASSAGQAHSYEQYF. The DNA for the CDR3 is TGTGCCAGCAGCGCAGGACAGGCACACTCCTACGAGCAGTACTTC.

The chain couples TRBV5-4 to TRBJ2-5; 7 bases align to TRBD1. V lost 3 bases, J lost 7 bases, and 12 bases stayed unmatched. CDR1 is SGHNT and CDR2 is YYREEE in the germline V gene (reference sequence). The CDR3 length is 15 residues. CDR3 protein: CASSWGTEKGGTQYF. As DNA, the CDR3 is TGTGCCAGCAGCTGGGGGACAGAAAAAGGGGGGACCCAGTACTTC.

The chain is built from TRBV5-1 and TRBJ1-1; D is uncertain. The CDR3 covers 13 residues. V lost 2 bases, J lost 1 base, and 6 bases lay in between. Germline CDR1 SGHRS, CDR2 YFSETQ. The CDR3 loop is CASSFSGNTEAFF. The CDR3 DNA reads as TGCGCCAGCAGCTTTTCTGGGAACACTGAAGCTTTCTTT.

The gene calls are TRBV28 and TRBJ2-7; D is perhaps TRBD1 (5 bases). V was cut by 6 bases and J by 2 bases, with 17 bases left in between. Germline V gene lookup returns CDR1 MDHEN and CDR2 SYDVKM. The CDR3 sequence is 15 residues long. The CDR3 protein is CASRGTGDPAYEQYF. The CDR3 DNA reads TGTGCCAGCAGGGGAACAGGCGACCCTGCCTACGAGCAGTACTTC.

The gene calls are TRBV12-3 or TRBV12-4 and TRBJ2-7; D is unresolved. The CDR3 length is 13 residues. V gave up 3 bases and J gave up 4 bases, with 10 bases separating them. The CDR3 spells CASSFPDCYEQYF. The CDR3 bases are TGTGCCAGCAGTTTCCCCGATTGTTACGAGCAGTACTTC.

V is TRBV6-5 and J is TRBJ1-2; 10 positions match TRBD1. Germline lookup yields CDR1 MNHEY and CDR2 SVGAGI. V was pared by 4 bases and J by 5 bases, with 4 bases of the junction left unmatched. The CDR3 loop spans 14 amino acids. The CDR3 coding sequence is TGTGCCAGCAGTTTCCCGGGACAGGGGTATGGCTACACCTTC. Translated, it gives CASSFPGQGYGYTF.

In DNA form, the CDR3 reads TGTGCCAGCAGTCACAAGGGAAGGAGTATGGAAGCTTTCTTT. Protein product: CASSHKGRSMEAFF. The rearrangement uses TRBV6-2 or TRBV6-3 and TRBJ1-1, with unresolved D. There are 14 residues in the CDR3. Germline CDR1 is MNHEY and CDR2 is SVGEGT. Trimming left V 5 bases short and J 8 bases short, with 18 bases between.

The J gene is TRBJ2-7, the V gene TRBV11-1, with D possibly matching TRBD2 (6 bases). Germline V gene data show CDR1 as SGHAT and CDR2 as FQDESV (reference sequence). This CDR3 spans 15 amino acids. Trimming left V 0 bases short and J 0 bases short, with 9 bases between. In DNA form, the CDR3 reads TGTGCCAGCAGCTTAGCGGGACTGTCCTCCTACGAGCAGTACTTC. Its protein is CASSLAGLSSYEQYF.

This chain connects TRBV10-3 to TRBJ1-1; D is ambiguous. Germline CDR1 and CDR2: ENHRY and SYGVKD. Trimming pared 7 bases from V and 6 bases from J, leaving 18 bases between. The CDR3 extends over 14 amino acids. The CDR3 here is CAITPTLDLAEAFF. DNA of the CDR3: TGTGCCATCACCCCAACCCTGGACCTAGCTGAAGCTTTCTTT.

This clone was seen more than once but under ten times. This rearrangement joins TRBV10-3 to TRBJ1-2; possibly TRBD1 for D (6 bases). CDR3 length: 17 residues. CDR1 and CDR2 (germline): ENHRY, SYGVKD. Trimming pared 7 bases from V and 4 bases from J, leaving 25 bases between. CDR3 region: CAITQGGLASQAYGYTF. The CDR3 coding sequence is TGTGCCATCACCCAAGGGGGGCTGGCCTCCCAGGCCTATGGCTACACCTTC.

The rearrangement uses TRBV24-1 and TRBJ2-2; D remains ambiguous. Germline assignment: CDR1 KGHDR and CDR2 SFDVKD. The CDR3 covers 13 residues. V was pared by 9 bases and J by 5 bases, with 12 bases between. The CDR3, as DNA: TGTGCCACCCTGGACGGAACTACCGGGGAGCTGTTTTTT. It specifies CATLDGTTGELFF.

The rearrangement joins TRBV5-1 to TRBJ2-1; possibly TRBD1 for D (6 bases). In germline, CDR1 is SGHRS, CDR2 YFSETQ. The CDR3 is 11 residues long. V was pared by 7 bases and J by 6 bases, with 8 bases between. For the CDR3, the DNA is TGCGCCAGCGAGGACAGCAATGAGCAGTTCTTC. Translating gives CASEDSNEQFF.

This chain links TRBV6-6 with TRBJ2-1; 10 nucleotides match TRBD2. This CDR3 contains 16 residues. Germline V gene lookup returns CDR1 MNHNY and CDR2 SVGAGI (reference sequence). V shed 5 bases and J 0 bases; nucleotides not matched to a gene: 4. CDR3 sequence reads: CASSNQRGGSYNEQFF. The DNA for the CDR3 is TGTGCCAGCAGTAACCAGCGGGGGGGCTCCTACAATGAGCAGTTCTTC.

The chain carries TRBV5-4 and TRBJ2-7, with 9 bases matching TRBD1. The CDR3 is made up of 16 amino acids. Per the germline V gene, CDR1 is SGHNT and CDR2 is YYREEE (reference sequence). V shed 7 bases, J shed 4 bases, and the junction held 15 bases outside the gene matches. The CDR3, as DNA: TGTGCCAGCGGACTCGTTGGGACAGGGACCTTTTACGAGCAGTACTTC. It codes for CASGLVGTGTFYEQYF. The whole variable domain, remainder taken from reference TRBV5-4 and TRBJ2-7, is ETGVTQSPTHLIKTRGQQVTLRCSSQSGHNTVSWYQQALGQGPQFIFQYYREEENGRGNFPPRFSGLQFPNYSSELNVNALELDDSALYLCASGLVGTGTFYEQYFGPGTRLTVT.

This rearrangement joins TRBV19 to TRBJ2-5, with D perhaps TRBD1 (6 bases). With 3 bases removed from V and 5 bases from J, the gap between germline ends came to 16 bases. Germline CDR1 reads LNHDA; CDR2 reads SQIVND (reference sequence). The CDR3 has 15 amino acids. The CDR3 DNA sequence: TGTGCCAGTAGTATTAATCCTCAGGGGTACGAGACCCAGTACTTC. Translated, it gives CASSINPQGYETQYF.

This clone appeared a single time. V is TRBV15 and J is TRBJ2-3; 8 nucleotides match TRBD2. This CDR3 region has 19 residues. V was pared by 4 bases and J by 1 base, with 16 bases of the junction left unmatched. Germline V gene lookup returns CDR1 LNHNV and CDR2 YYDKDF (reference sequence). The CDR3 sequence: CATSKHGDSSGGRTDTQYF. CDR3 bases: TGTGCCACCAGCAAACACGGAGACTCCAGCGGGGGCCGCACAGATACGCAGTATTTT. Full variable domain (remainder filled in from reference TRBV15 and TRBJ2-3): DAMVIQNPRYQVTQFGKPVTLSCSQTLNHNVMYWYQQKSSQAPKLLFHYYDKDFNNEADTPDNFQSRRPNTSFCFLDIRSPGLGDTAMYLCATSKHGDSSGGRTDTQYFGPGTRLTVL.

V gene TRBV11-2 combines with J gene TRBJ2-1; D is possibly TRBD2 (5 bases). The germline CDR1 and CDR2 sequences are SGHAT and FQNNGV. The V and J ends lost 5 bases and 4 bases respectively, with 15 bases between them. The CDR3 totals 15 residues. CDR3 DNA sequence: TGTGCCAGCAGCCTCCCGAGGCCGGGGTACAATGAGCAGTTCTTC. Translation: CASSLPRPGYNEQFF.

The V call is TRBV27, the J call TRBJ2-1; D gene unclear. V was clipped by 4 bases and J by 6 bases, with 7 bases between them. CDR1 and CDR2 (germline): MNHEY, SMNVEV (reference sequence). The CDR3 has 12 residues. CDR3 bases: TGTGCCAGCAGTTCAGGTGTCAATGAGCAGTTCTTC. As protein: CASSSGVNEQFF.

The chain recombines TRBV6-2 or TRBV6-3 with TRBJ2-5, with TRBD2 matching 11 bases. The CDR3 covers 16 residues. J lost 5 bases, V lost 2 bases, and 7 bases had no gene match. The germline gives CDR1 MNHEY, CDR2 SVGEGT. CDR3 sequence: CASSYGLAGGWETQYF. The DNA of the CDR3 is TGTGCCAGCAGTTACGGTCTAGCGGGGGGTTGGGAGACCCAGTACTTC.

This clone occurred once. The rearrangement links TRBV29-1 to TRBJ1-1; the D is unclear. The CDR3 is made up of 14 amino acids. From germline, CDR1 is SQVTM and CDR2 ANQGSEA. V gave up 0 bases and J gave up 3 bases, with 11 bases separating them. DNA for the CDR3: TGCAGCGTTGAAGAGGCAGGTCGGGACACTGAAGCTTTCTTT. Protein sequence: CSVEEAGRDTEAFF.

This clone was observed a handful of times. CDR3 in amino acids: CASSQEKGHEQYF. CDR3 nucleotides: TGCGCCAGCAGCCAAGAGAAGGGCCACGAGCAGTACTTC. The V and J genes are TRBV4-3 and TRBJ2-7, with unresolved D. The germline CDR1 and CDR2 sequences are LGHNA and YSLEER. This CDR3 has 13 residues. Between the trimmed V and J ends, which lost 0 bases and 5 bases, there was a span of 8 bases.

V usage is TRBV13 and J usage is TRBJ1-5; D remains unclear. The CDR3 length is 13 residues. CDR1 PRHDT and CDR2 FYEKMQ come from the germline V gene (reference sequence). Between the trimmed V and J ends, which lost 2 bases and 2 bases, there was a span of 4 bases. CDR3 residues: CASSLNRNQPQHF. The CDR3, as DNA: TGTGCCAGCAGCTTAAACCGCAATCAGCCCCAGCATTTT.

The V call is TRBV4-3, the J call TRBJ1-2; D not certain. From germline, CDR1 is LGHNA and CDR2 YSLEER. The CDR3 is made up of 14 amino acids. V was pared by 1 base and J by 2 bases, with 8 bases between. The CDR3 DNA reads as TGCGCCAGCAGCCAAGTACAACAAAACTATGGCTACACCTTC. This gives the protein CASSQVQQNYGYTF.

The chain employs TRBV6-2 or TRBV6-3 and TRBJ1-2, with D uncertain. Germline lookup yields CDR1 MNHEY and CDR2 SVGEGT. The V end was cut by 6 bases, the J end by 3 bases, with 11 bases between. The CDR3 extends over 13 amino acids. CDR3 nucleotides: TGTGCCAGCAGCCACGACGGAGACTATGGCTACACCTTC. Amino acids: CASSHDGDYGYTF.

This sequence joins TRBV18 and TRBJ1-5; D is perhaps TRBD1 (5 bases). With 5 bases removed from V and 5 bases from J, the gap between germline ends came to 13 bases. This CDR3 contains 14 residues. Germline V lookup: CDR1 KGHSH, CDR2 LQKENI. This CDR3 is CASSTRDGDQPQHF. Here the CDR3 DNA reads TGTGCCAGCTCAACGCGGGACGGCGATCAGCCCCAGCATTTT.

The V gene is TRBV7-9, the J gene TRBJ2-3; 7 bases agree with TRBD1. CDR3 length equals 13 residues. Unmatched junction bases numbered 1, after V lost 4 bases and J lost 3 bases. Germline loops: CDR1 SEHNR, CDR2 FQNEAQ (reference sequence). The CDR3 here is CASSSTGTDTQYF. CDR3 in DNA: TGTGCCAGCAGCTCGACAGGGACAGATACGCAGTATTTT.